This TCR beta chain was found in a study of OX40 agonist ivuxolimab in advanced cancers. Turning to the study itself: Allowance was made for prior anti-PD-1, anti-PD-L1 or anti-CTLA-4 therapy, and around 44% had some. Partial responses were seen in three patients, one with hepatocellular carcinoma and two with cutaneous melanoma.

TCRdb's copy holds only in-frame clones and misses some; the assay was immunoSEQ multiplex PCR. This sample yields tens of thousands of clones, of which 76% are seen a single time; about a tenth belongs to the top ten. V gave up 8 bases and J gave up 8 bases, with 13 bases separating them. The CDR3 is 12 amino acids. General study points: The 0.1-3.0 mg/kg partial responders had among the lowest clonal expansion.

To note about this clone: Its antigen remains unknown.

This receptor was identified in an adult with an advanced solid tumor such as melanoma, head and neck, liver or kidney cancer. The chain is built from TRBV5-3 and TRBJ1-4, with D uncertain. TRBV5-3 has ORF status, its function being uncertain. The specimen was CD4+ or CD8+ T cells sorted from blood, collected in a trial of the OX40 agonist ivuxolimab. CDR3 bases: TGTGCCAGCAGCGGTGAGGGCGAAAAACTGTTTTTT. Translation: CASSGEGEKLFF.